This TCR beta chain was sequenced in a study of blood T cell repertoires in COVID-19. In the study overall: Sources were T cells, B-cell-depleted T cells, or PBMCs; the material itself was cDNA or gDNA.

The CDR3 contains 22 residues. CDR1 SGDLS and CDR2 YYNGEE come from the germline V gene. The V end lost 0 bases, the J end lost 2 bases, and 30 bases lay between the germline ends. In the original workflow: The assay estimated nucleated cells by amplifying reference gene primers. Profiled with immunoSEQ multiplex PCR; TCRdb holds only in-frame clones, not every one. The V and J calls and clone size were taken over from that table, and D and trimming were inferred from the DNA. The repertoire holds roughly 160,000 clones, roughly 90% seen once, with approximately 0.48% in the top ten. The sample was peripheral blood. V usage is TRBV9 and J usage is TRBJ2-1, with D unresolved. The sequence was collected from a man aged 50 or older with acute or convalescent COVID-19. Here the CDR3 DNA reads TGTGCCAGCAGCGTAGACCCGATAGCCTCCTCCGACCAGAGGTTGGCCTACAATGAGCAGTTCTTC. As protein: CASSVDPIASSDQRLAYNEQFF. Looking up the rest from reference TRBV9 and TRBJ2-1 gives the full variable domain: DSGVTQTPKHLITATGQRVTLRCSPRSGDLSVYWYQQSLDQGLQFLIQYYNGEERAKGNILERFSAQQFPDLHSELNLSSLELGDSALYFCASSVDPIASSDQRLAYNEQFFGPGTRLTVL.